This TCR beta chain was captured by sequencing in a study of CD8+CD57+ T cells in acquired aplastic anemia. About the research overall: Isolated CD4+ and CD8+ cells, once sorted, yielded DNA averaging about 3.2 ug.

Study findings and constraints: Comparison of patients with controls identified almost 30 shared CD8+ CDR3 sequences. With respect to CD8+ Simpson's diversity, patients and controls did not differ significantly.

For CDR3 and TCR beta VDJ profiling, genomic DNA was the template used. TCRdb re-called the reads with MiXCR, one entry per CDR3 protein. The profile shows about 120,000 distinct CDR3 sequences, under 65% of them singletons. Germline lookup yields CDR1 SQVTM and CDR2 ANQGSEA. CDR3 length equals 13 residues. Before being chosen for sequencing, patients had shown CD8+CD57+ cell expansion by flow cytometry. Therapy had not been given to patients before blood sampling. A note on this clonotype: Its antigen remains unidentified. A junction boundary mismatches the germline segment, possibly from a read error.

The genes are TRBV29-1 and TRBJ1-5; the D is unclear. The clonotype comes from a human donor with aplastic anemia. The source material was sorted CD4+, CD8+, or CD8+CD57+ T cells (not recorded which) from PBMCs. This CDR3 reads CSVEEGSNQPQHF. In DNA form, the CDR3 reads TGTAGCGTTGAAGAAGGTAGCAATCAGCCCCAGCATTTT.